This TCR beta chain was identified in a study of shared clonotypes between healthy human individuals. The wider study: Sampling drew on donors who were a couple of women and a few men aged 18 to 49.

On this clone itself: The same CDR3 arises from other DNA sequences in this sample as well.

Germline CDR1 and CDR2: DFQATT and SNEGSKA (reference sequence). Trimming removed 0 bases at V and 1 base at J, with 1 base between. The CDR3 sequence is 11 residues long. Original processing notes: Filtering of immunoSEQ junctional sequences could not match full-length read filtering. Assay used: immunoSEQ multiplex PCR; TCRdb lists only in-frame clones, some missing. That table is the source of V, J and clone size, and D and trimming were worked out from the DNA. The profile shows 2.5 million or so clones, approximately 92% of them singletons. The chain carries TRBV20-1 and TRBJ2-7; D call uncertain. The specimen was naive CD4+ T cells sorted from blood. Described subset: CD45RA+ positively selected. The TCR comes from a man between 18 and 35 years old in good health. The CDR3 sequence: CSARDSYEQYF. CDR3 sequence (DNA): TGCAGTGCTAGAGATTCCTACGAGCAGTACTTC.